Below, 25 T cell receptor beta chains from the same sample are listed, as sequenced in a study of T cells in Graves' hyperthyroidism and ophthalmopathy. The TCR beta CDR3 regions underwent amplification using RNA transcripts as the source. Using the HTBI primer set, a first-round RT-PCR was run on the TCR CDR3. In TCRdb, the multiplex PCR reads were re-called with MiXCR into one record per CDR3 protein. The repertoire includes a few hundred thousand distinct CDR3 sequences, 13% to 15% of them detected once, and about 17% sits in the top ten. The sequencing input was blood. All receptors derive from a woman under 30 with Graves' hyperthyroidism.

A note on this clonotype: A much larger clone differs from this one at a single base, so this may be a read error. The V gene is TRBV19, the J gene TRBJ1-5; 8 nucleotides line up with TRBD1. The CDR3 is made up of 18 amino acids. Germline assignment: CDR1 LNHDA and CDR2 SQIVND (reference sequence). Losses at the gene ends were 4 bases for V and 2 bases for J; bases not matched to a gene: 13. Written as DNA, the CDR3 is TGTGCCAGTAGTACCCCGGGACAGGCGCGTGGGTGCAATCAGCCCCAGCATTTT. This sequence encodes CASSTPGQARGCNQPQHF.

This clonotype has at least ten counts. The chain joins TRBV12-3 or TRBV12-4 to TRBJ2-7; 14 bases map to TRBD2. The CDR3 consists of 14 residues. V was pared by 7 bases and J by 7 bases, with 6 bases of the junction left unmatched. As DNA, the CDR3 is TGTGCCAGCAATGGGACTAGCGGGAGTGAGGAGCAGTACGTC. Encoded protein: CASNGTSGSEEQYV.

This clonotype was counted many times. The J gene is TRBJ1-2, the V gene TRBV19; maybe TRBD1 (5 bases). The CDR3 sequence is 17 residues long. Germline V CDR1 and CDR2: LNHDA, SQIVND (reference sequence). Trimming removed 3 bases at V and 4 bases at J, with 21 bases between. CDR3 sequence reads: CASSIDRSGGRGYGYTF. The CDR3, as DNA: TGTGCCAGTAGTATCGACCGCTCCGGGGGGAGAGGCTATGGCTACACCTTC.

This clonotype came up many times. The chain carries TRBV2 and TRBJ2-2; D possibly uses TRBD1 or TRBD2 (6 bases each). The CDR3 length is 15 residues. Germline V gives CDR1 SNHLY, CDR2 FYNNEI. Trimming cost V 4 bases and J 8 bases, with 17 bases left between them. This chain's CDR3 is CASSVDRGVVGELFF. As DNA, the CDR3 is TGTGCCAGCAGTGTGGATAGGGGGGTCGTTGGGGAGCTGTTTTTT.

This clonotype has ten or more counts. The junction departs from the called germline gene at one end, perhaps through a read error. The chain has TRBV5-6 and TRBJ2-4; D not resolved. The CDR3 sequence is 12 residues long. Germline loops: CDR1 SGHDT, CDR2 YYEEEE. CDR3 nucleotides: TGTGCCAGCAGCTCAGCCAACAACATTCAGTACTTC. As protein: CASSSANNIQYF. The full variable domain, rest sourced from reference TRBV5-6 and TRBJ2-4, is DAGVTQSPTHLIKTRGQQVTLRCSPKSGHDTVSWYQQALGQGPQFIFQYYEEEERQRGNFPDRFSGHQFPNYSSELNVNALLLGDSALYLCASSSANNIQYFGAGTRLSVL.

The chain uses TRBV2 and TRBJ1-1; D is possibly TRBD1 (5 bases). Trimming removed 2 bases from V and 10 bases from J, with 11 bases in between. This CDR3 comprises 12 residues. Germline CDR1 SNHLY, CDR2 FYNNEI. The CDR3 loop reads CASSELGRAAFF. The CDR3 DNA follows: TGTGCCAGCAGTGAACTGGGCAGGGCAGCTTTCTTT.

This clonotype was seen a few times. The rearrangement links TRBV19 to TRBJ1-1; no firm D call. The CDR3 covers 13 residues. CDR1 is LNHDA and CDR2 is SQIVND in the germline V gene (reference sequence). The V end lost 3 bases, the J end lost 5 bases, and 10 bases lay between the germline ends. In nucleotides, the CDR3 is TGTGCCAGTAGTATTCGGGGAAGGACTGAAGCTTTCTTT. This sequence encodes CASSIRGRTEAFF.

The chain carries TRBV19 and TRBJ2-2; 7 bases are a match to TRBD1. The CDR3 has 14 residues. Per the germline V gene, CDR1 is LNHDA and CDR2 is SQIVND (reference sequence). Unmatched junction bases numbered 7, after V lost 9 bases and J lost 3 bases. The CDR3 loop is CASNRDSDTGELFF. The CDR3 coding sequence is TGTGCCAGCAACCGGGACAGTGACACCGGGGAGCTGTTTTTT.

J is TRBJ2-3 and V is TRBV4-1; D gene ambiguous. Germline loops: CDR1 MGHRA, CDR2 YSYEKL. This CDR3 region has 15 residues. V was trimmed by 1 base and J by 3 bases, leaving 11 bases between them. CDR3 residues: CASSQASSETDTQYF. CDR3 nucleotide sequence: TGCGCCAGCAGCCAAGCCTCGTCAGAAACAGATACGCAGTATTTT.

This clonotype was counted many times. CDR3 in DNA: TGTGCCAGCAGTCGGGGGGACATGAACACTGAAGCTTTCTTT. Protein: CASSRGDMNTEAFF. The gene calls are TRBV2 and TRBJ1-1; D may be TRBD1 (6 bases). The V gene's germline CDR1 is SNHLY and CDR2 FYNNEI. V was shortened by 5 bases and J by 0 bases, with 10 bases between the two germline ends. The CDR3 has 14 amino acids. The full variable domain, completed using reference TRBV2 and TRBJ1-1, is EPEVTQTPSHQVTQMGQEVILRCVPISNHLYFYWYRQILGQKVEFLVSFYNNEISEKSEIFDDQFSVERPDGSNFTLKIRSTKLEDSAMYFCASSRGDMNTEAFFGQGTRLTVV.

The sample holds many counts of this clonotype. The rearrangement links TRBV20-1 to TRBJ2-7, with 8 bases matching TRBD2. In germline, CDR1 is DFQATT, CDR2 SNEGSKA (reference sequence). The length of the CDR3 is 17 residues. J was trimmed by 3 bases and V by 3 bases; bases with no gene match: 16. The CDR3 reads CSARRERPAGVYYEQYF. As DNA, the CDR3 is TGCAGTGCTAGGCGGGAGCGGCCAGCGGGAGTGTACTACGAGCAGTACTTC.

This clonotype was seen repeatedly, ten times or more. This sequence joins TRBV20-1 and TRBJ2-2; 10 nucleotides align to TRBD2. V was clipped by 1 base and J by 6 bases; unmatched bases: 8. Germline CDR1 and CDR2: DFQATT and SNEGSKA (reference sequence). This CDR3 has 16 residues. CDR3 nucleotides: TGCAGTGCTAGAGCTGCTAGCGGGAGTCATTCCGGGGAGCTGTTTTTT. This codes for CSARAASGSHSGELFF.

In this sample, this clonotype turned up many times. V is TRBV12-3 or TRBV12-4 and J is TRBJ2-7, with D unresolved. The CDR3 sequence is 13 residues long. V shed 7 bases and J shed 5 bases, with 15 bases lying between them. This CDR3 reads CASTSRSTDEQYF. CDR3 DNA: TGTGCCAGCACCTCACGGAGTACGGACGAGCAGTACTTC.

This clonotype was counted between two and nine times. V gene TRBV30 combines with J gene TRBJ1-2, with 8 bases fitting TRBD1. J lost 6 bases, V lost 2 bases, and 11 bases had no gene match. CDR1 is GTSNPN, CDR2 SVGIG, per germline (reference sequence). CDR3 size: 15 residues. CDR3 region: CAWSPKEDRDNGYTF. The CDR3, as DNA: TGTGCCTGGAGTCCAAAGGAGGACAGGGACAATGGCTACACCTTC.

V usage is TRBV9 and J usage is TRBJ1-1; a possible D gene is TRBD1 (6 bases). V was pared by 4 bases and J by 3 bases, with 16 bases between. Germline loops: CDR1 SGDLS, CDR2 YYNGEE. The CDR3 is 15 residues long. DNA of the CDR3: TGTGCCAGCAGCCAAGGGGGAGGGGTGGACACTGAAGCTTTCTTT. Its protein product is CASSQGGGVDTEAFF.

This clonotype turned up a few times. With a much larger clone just one base away, this may be a read error. The chain has TRBV12-3 or TRBV12-4 and TRBJ1-4, with D possibly TRBD1 on 5 matching bases. The CDR3 has 19 residues. V was pared by 0 bases and J by 0 bases, with 17 bases between. The CDR3 reads CASSLALGHGLATNEKLFF. The CDR3 DNA reads TGTGCCAGCAGTTTAGCGTTGGGGCACGGTCTTGCAACTAATGAAAAACTGTTTTTT.

This clonotype was counted a few times. V and J are TRBV11-2 and TRBJ1-1; 10 bases align to TRBD1. Germline CDR1 SGHAT, CDR2 FQNNGV. With V trimmed by 5 bases and J by 4 bases, 4 bases remained unmatched. This CDR3 spans 14 amino acids. The CDR3 DNA sequence: TGTGCCAGCAGCAGGGGACAGGGGAGCACTGAAGCTTTCTTT. Amino acids: CASSRGQGSTEAFF.

This clonotype was seen more than once but under ten times. The rearrangement links TRBV6-1 to TRBJ2-1, with D possibly called TRBD1 or TRBD2 (5 bases each). Between the trimmed V and J ends, which lost 7 bases and 4 bases, there was a span of 14 bases. The CDR3 is 14 residues long. Germline-derived CDR1 and CDR2 are MNHNS and SASEGT. The CDR3 nucleotides are TGTGCCAGCAATCCCTGGGACGGATACAATGAGCAGTTCTTC. Protein product: CASNPWDGYNEQFF.

This clonotype was seen a few times. The gene calls are TRBV20-1 and TRBJ2-3; D gene ambiguous. The CDR3 contains 13 residues. Germline V gene lookup returns CDR1 DFQATT and CDR2 SNEGSKA (reference sequence). V lost 3 bases and J 2 bases, leaving 9 bases between the germline ends. The CDR3 region is CSARHRSTDTQYF. The CDR3 DNA follows: TGCAGTGCTAGGCACCGGTCCACAGATACGCAGTATTTT.

This clonotype appeared a few times. The chain couples TRBV7-2 to TRBJ1-1, with D unclear. Germline values: CDR1 SGHTA, CDR2 FQGNSA. The V and J ends lost 4 bases and 1 base respectively, with 13 bases between them. The CDR3 runs to 15 residues. CDR3 residues: CASSSSRAQNTEAFF. Written as DNA, the CDR3 is TGTGCCAGCAGCTCCTCACGAGCTCAGAACACTGAAGCTTTCTTT. The entire variable domain, with the rest obtained from reference TRBV7-2 and TRBJ1-1, is as follows: GAGVSQSPSNKVTEKGKDVELRCDPISGHTALYWYRQSLGQGLEFLIYFQGNSAPDKSGLPSDRFSAERTGGSVSTLTIQRTQQEDSAVYLCASSSSRAQNTEAFFGQGTRLTVV.

At least ten counts were recorded for this clonotype. The chain has TRBV9 and TRBJ2-5, with 8 bases that match TRBD1. With 3 bases clipped from V and 7 bases from J, the junction kept 14 bases outside the gene matches. Germline CDR1 reads SGDLS; CDR2 reads YYNGEE. This CDR3 contains 16 residues. In DNA form, the CDR3 reads TGTGCCAGCAGCGCCGAAGGTAGGGACAGGACCGTGACCCAGTACTTC. Its protein product is CASSAEGRDRTVTQYF. Complete variable domain (other parts from reference TRBV9 and TRBJ2-5): DSGVTQTPKHLITATGQRVTLRCSPRSGDLSVYWYQQSLDQGLQFLIQYYNGEERAKGNILERFSAQQFPDLHSELNLSSLELGDSALYFCASSAEGRDRTVTQYFGPGTRLLVL.

The rearrangement uses TRBV7-6 and TRBJ1-1; D remains unclear. Trimming pared 1 base from V and 4 bases from J, leaving 13 bases between. CDR1 is SGHVS and CDR2 is FNYEAQ in the germline V gene. This CDR3 has 15 residues. Here the CDR3 reads CASSLVWEGITEAFF. In nucleotides, the CDR3 is TGTGCCAGCAGCTTAGTATGGGAGGGCATCACTGAAGCTTTCTTT.

This clonotype was detected ten times or more. V usage is TRBV5-1 and J usage is TRBJ2-7; TRBD2 matches 11 bases. Germline CDR1 is SGHRS and CDR2 is YFSETQ. There are 16 residues in the CDR3. With V trimmed by 4 bases and J by 0 bases, 6 bases remained unmatched. The CDR3 nucleotides read TGCGCCAGCAGCCCGACTACTAGCGGGAGCTCCTACGAGCAGTACGTC. Translated: CASSPTTSGSSYEQYV.

This clonotype appeared many times. J is TRBJ2-5 and V is TRBV6-5; 7 nucleotides agree with TRBD1. Germline values: CDR1 MNHEY, CDR2 SVGAGI. CDR3 length: 16 amino acids. V gave up 1 base and J gave up 1 base; unmatched junction bases: 6. The CDR3 coding sequence is TGTGCCAGCAGTTACTTACCGGGGACAGTCCAAGAGACCCAGTACTTC. It specifies CASSYLPGTVQETQYF.

The chain is built from TRBV5-1 and TRBJ1-1; perhaps TRBD1 as D (5 bases). V lost 2 bases, J lost 0 bases, and 14 bases lay in between. Germline V gives CDR1 SGHRS, CDR2 YFSETQ. The CDR3 sequence is 16 residues long. For the CDR3, the DNA is TGCGCCAGCAGCTTCAGGGAAGGAGGGATGAACACTGAAGCTTTCTTT. The encoded protein is CASSFREGGMNTEAFF.